This entry describes one T cell receptor beta chain. As originally analysed: The authors estimated nucleated cell counts from reference gene primer amplification. Only in-frame clones appear in the TCRdb table, and some are missing; sequencing was by immunoSEQ multiplex PCR. Clonal size and the V and J genes are those of that table, whereas D and trimming came from the DNA. The sample holds about 170,000 clones, about 80% seen once. This entry is derived from a study of blood T cell repertoires in COVID-19. On the study more broadly: The study drew acute and convalescent COVID-19 samples from the United States, Italy and Spain. Nucleic acid was either cDNA or gDNA, and it came from T cells, B-cell-depleted T cells, or PBMCs.

Germline V gives CDR1 SGHRS, CDR2 YFSETQ. V was clipped by 4 bases and J by 8 bases, with 18 bases between them. This CDR3 has 15 residues. The sequence came from a woman older than 75 with acute or convalescent COVID-19. This chain links TRBV5-1 with TRBJ1-4; no clear D gene. The sample consisted of peripheral blood. CDR3: CASSPRTEDREKLFF. In DNA form, the CDR3 reads TGCGCCAGCAGCCCCCGGACGGAGGATAGAGAAAAACTGTTTTTT.